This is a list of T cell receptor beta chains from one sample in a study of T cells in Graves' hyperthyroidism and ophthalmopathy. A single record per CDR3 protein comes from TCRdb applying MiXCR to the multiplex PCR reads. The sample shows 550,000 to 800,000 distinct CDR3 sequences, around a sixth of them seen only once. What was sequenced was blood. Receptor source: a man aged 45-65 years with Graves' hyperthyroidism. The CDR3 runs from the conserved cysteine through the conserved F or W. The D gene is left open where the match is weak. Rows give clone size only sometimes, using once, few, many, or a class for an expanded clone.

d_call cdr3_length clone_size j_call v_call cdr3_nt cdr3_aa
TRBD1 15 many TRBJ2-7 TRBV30 TGTGCCTGGAGTACCCCCGGGACAGGGTTTGGTGAGCAGTACTTC CAWSTPGTGFGEQYF
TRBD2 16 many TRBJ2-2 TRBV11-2 TGTGCCAGCAGCAAAGTAGCGGGAGGGGTCACCGGGGAGCTGTTTTTT CASSKVAGGVTGELFF
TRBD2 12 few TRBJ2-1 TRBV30 TGTGCCTGGAGCGCAGGACTAGATCAGCAGTTCTTC CAWSAGLDQQFF
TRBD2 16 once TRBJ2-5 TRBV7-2 TGTGCCAGCAGCTGGGGACTAGCGGGAACTCAAGAGACCCAGTACTTC CASSWGLAGTQETQYF
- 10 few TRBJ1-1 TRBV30 TGTGCCTGGAGTCCCGACCCAGCTTTCTTT CAWSPDPAFF
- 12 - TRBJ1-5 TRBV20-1 TGCAGTGCCCCTATAACGGGACAGCCCCAGCATTTT CSAPITGQPQHF
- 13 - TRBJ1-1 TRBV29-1 TGCAGCGTTGTTTTACAGGCGAACACTGAAGCTTTCTTT CSVVLQANTEAFF
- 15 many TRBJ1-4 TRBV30 TGTGCCTGGAGGGGGAATGGGTCAACTAATGAAAAACTGTTTTTT CAWRGNGSTNEKLFF
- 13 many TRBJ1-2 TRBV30 TGTGCCTGGAGTGTTAGCATAAACTATGGCTACACCTTC CAWSVSINYGYTF
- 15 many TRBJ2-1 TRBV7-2 TGTGCCAGCAGCTTTCTCGGGACCCAGTACAATGAGCAGTTCTTC CASSFLGTQYNEQFF
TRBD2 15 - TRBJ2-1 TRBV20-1 TGCAGTGCTACTTCTGGGACTAGCGGGAGCAATGAGCAGTTCTTC CSATSGTSGSNEQFF
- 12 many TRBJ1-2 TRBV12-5 TGTGCTAGTGCCTTAGGATTCTATGGCTACACCTTC CASALGFYGYTF
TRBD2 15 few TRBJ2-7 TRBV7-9 TGTGCCAGCACCAACGTGCTAGCGGAGAAATACGAGCAGTACTTC CASTNVLAEKYEQYF
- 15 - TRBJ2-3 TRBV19 TGTGCCAGTAGTATACAGGGGCTAGACACAGATACGCAGTATTTT CASSIQGLDTDTQYF
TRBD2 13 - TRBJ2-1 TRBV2 TGTGCCAGCAATCGGGAGGGCCATGGCGAGCAGTTCTTC CASNREGHGEQFF
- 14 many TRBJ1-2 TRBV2 TGTGCCAGCAGTGTCTATTCAGGGCCCTATGGCTACACCTTC CASSVYSGPYGYTF
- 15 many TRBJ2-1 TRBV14 TGTGCCAGCAGCCAAGTTGGTCAGTACTACAATGAGCAGTTCTTC CASSQVGQYYNEQFF
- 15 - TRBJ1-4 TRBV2 TGTGCCAGCAGTACCGCCCGGGGAGAGAGTGAAAAACTGTTTTTT CASSTARGESEKLFF
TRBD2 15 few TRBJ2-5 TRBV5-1 TGCGCCAGCAGCTCTAGCGGGGTAAAGCAAGAGACCCAGTACTTC CASSSSGVKQETQYF
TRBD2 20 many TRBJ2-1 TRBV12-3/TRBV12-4 TGTGCCAGCAGCGGCCCCAGAATTTTAACTGGACTAGCGGGAGCCGCTGAGCAGTTCTTC CASSGPRILTGLAGAAEQFF